The next 20 T cell receptor beta chains were all read from a single sample in a study of blood T cell repertoires in COVID-19. The repertoire was sequenced with immunoSEQ multiplex PCR; TCRdb's copy has only in-frame clones and lacks some. In the table there are about 96,000 clones, about 81% of which are singletons. The sample consisted of peripheral blood. These receptor sequences come from a woman aged 55-70 years with acute or convalescent COVID-19.

This chain uses TRBV29-1 with TRBJ1-5; 8 bases fit TRBD1. The V segment lost 6 bases and the J segment 4 bases; nucleotides outside the gene matches: 5. The CDR3 covers 13 residues. Per germline, CDR1 SQVTM and CDR2 ANQGSEA. The CDR3 loop is CSVGTGENQPQHF. CDR3 bases: TGCAGCGTGGGGACAGGTGAAAATCAGCCCCAGCATTTT.

The rearrangement uses TRBV6-5 and TRBJ1-2; 8 bases match TRBD1. The CDR3 sequence is 14 residues long. The trim removed 6 bases at V and 4 bases at J, leaving 7 bases unmatched. Germline V lookup: CDR1 MNHEY, CDR2 SVGAGI. The CDR3 DNA reads as TGTGCCAGCAGCACCGGGACAGGCCTCTATGGCTACACCTTC. Residues: CASSTGTGLYGYTF.

The chain uses TRBV4-2 and TRBJ2-1, with 7 bases identical to TRBD2. The CDR3 sequence is 17 residues long. Germline V gives CDR1 LGHNA, CDR2 YNFKEQ. Losses at the gene ends were 4 bases for V and 3 bases for J; bases not matched to a gene: 12. The CDR3 region has the DNA TGTGCCAGCAGCCCCCGTAGCGGGCCCACGAGCTACAATGAGCAGTTCTTC. This sequence encodes CASSPRSGPTSYNEQFF.

The chain has TRBV7-2 and TRBJ1-5; maybe TRBD1 (5 bases). The germline V and J ends were trimmed by 0 bases and 6 bases, with 9 bases remaining between them. There are 14 residues in the CDR3. The germline V gene has CDR1 SGHTA and CDR2 FQGNSA. CDR3 nucleotides: TGTGCCAGCAGCTTAGCCCTCGGGGGTCAGCCCCAGCATTTT. Translation gives CASSLALGGQPQHF.

The rearrangement uses TRBV24-1 and TRBJ2-1; D perhaps matches TRBD1 (5 bases). This CDR3 comprises 11 residues. V lost 3 bases and J lost 14, with 10 bases in between. CDR1 KGHDR and CDR2 SFDVKD come from the germline V gene. CDR3 nucleotide sequence: TGTGCCACCAGTGATGGAGTAGGGGAGTTCTTC. This codes for CATSDGVGEFF.

J is TRBJ1-6 and V is TRBV19, with D possibly matching TRBD1 (6 bases). From germline, CDR1 is LNHDA and CDR2 SQIVND (reference sequence). V was pared by 3 bases and J by 5 bases, with 14 bases between. This CDR3 has 16 amino acids. CDR3 DNA sequence: TGTGCCAGTAGTATCGCGGGGGCCTTAAATAATTCACCCCTCCACTTT. It codes for CASSIAGALNNSPLHF.

This clone occurred a few times. The chain carries TRBV5-1 and TRBJ2-5, with TRBD2 matching over 11 bases. J gave up 0 bases and V 1 base, and 8 bases lay outside the gene matches. Per the germline V gene, CDR1 is SGHRS and CDR2 is YFSETQ. The CDR3 loop spans 18 amino acids. The CDR3: CASSLNSRTSGYQETQYF. Written as DNA, the CDR3 is TGCGCCAGCAGCTTGAACTCTCGGACTAGCGGGTACCAAGAGACCCAGTACTTC.

J is TRBJ1-1 and V is TRBV5-4, with 9 bases identical to TRBD1. There are 15 residues in the CDR3. V lost 1 base and J lost 3; bases outside the gene matches: 4. The V gene's germline CDR1 is SGHNT and CDR2 YYREEE (reference sequence). The CDR3 here is CASSLTGGDYTEAFF. As DNA, the CDR3 is TGTGCCAGCAGCTTGACAGGGGGCGATTACACTGAAGCTTTCTTT.

The rearrangement links TRBV6-5 to TRBJ2-5; TRBD1 aligns across 7 bases. The CDR3 covers 15 residues. Germline V gives CDR1 MNHEY, CDR2 SVGAGI. V was pared by 6 bases and J by 5 bases, with 12 bases of the junction left unmatched. The chain's CDR3 is CASRLQGSLVETQYF. CDR3 coding DNA: TGTGCCAGCAGGCTACAGGGGAGTTTAGTGGAGACCCAGTACTTC.

The chain carries TRBV9 and TRBJ2-1; 7 bases agree with TRBD2. The CDR3 runs 16 residues. CDR1 and CDR2 (germline): SGDLS, YYNGEE. J lost 0 bases, V lost 4 bases, and 7 bases had no gene match. CDR3 sequence: CASSPQAGSSYNEQFF. CDR3 sequence (DNA): TGTGCCAGCAGCCCACAAGCGGGGAGCTCCTACAATGAGCAGTTCTTC.

This chain links TRBV27 with TRBJ1-5, with D possibly matching TRBD1 (5 bases). This CDR3 is built from 14 residues. V lost 5 bases and J lost 6, with 14 bases in between. Germline values: CDR1 MNHEY, CDR2 SMNVEV (reference sequence). CDR3 residues: CASSPRGGGQPQHF. CDR3 DNA sequence: TGTGCCAGCAGTCCGCGTGGGGGGGGTCAGCCCCAGCATTTT.

The rearrangement uses TRBV7-8 and TRBJ1-5, with 7 bases fitting TRBD1. Unmatched junction bases numbered 9, after V lost 5 bases and J lost 2 bases. The CDR3 covers 16 residues. Germline values: CDR1 SGHVS, CDR2 FQNEAQ. The CDR3 reads CASSLRQGGGNQPQHF. The CDR3 DNA sequence: TGTGCCAGCAGCCTTAGACAGGGCGGTGGCAATCAGCCCCAGCATTTT. The variable domain in full, with the rest retrieved from reference TRBV7-8 and TRBJ1-5, is GAGVSQSPRYKVAKRGQDVALRCDPISGHVSLFWYQQALGQGPEFLTYFQNEAQLDKSGLPSDRFFAERPEGSVSTLKIQRTQQEDSAVYLCASSLRQGGGNQPQHFGDGTRLSIL.

The chain joins TRBV11-3 to TRBJ2-3; a weak D match, TRBD2 (6 bases). Germline V CDR1 and CDR2: SGHNT, YENEEA. The CDR3 runs 13 residues. V lost 4 bases and J 5 bases, leaving 10 bases between the germline ends. CDR3 sequence reads: CASSSRGLDTQYF. CDR3 nucleotide sequence: TGTGCCAGCAGCTCACGGGGGTTAGATACGCAGTATTTT.

The CDR3 here is CASRLQEHTEAFF. CDR3 nucleotides: TGTGCCAGCAGGCTACAGGAGCACACTGAAGCTTTCTTT. The chain has TRBV13 and TRBJ1-1, with D possibly being TRBD1 (5 bases). CDR3 length: 13 amino acids. V was clipped by 6 bases and J by 3 bases, with 11 bases between them. The germline V gene has CDR1 PRHDT and CDR2 FYEKMQ (reference sequence).

The chain is built from TRBV6-5 and TRBJ1-2, with TRBD1 identical over 8 bases. Germline CDR1 reads MNHEY; CDR2 reads SVGAGI. The trim removed 7 bases at V and 6 bases at J, leaving 4 bases unmatched. The CDR3 extends over 12 amino acids. In DNA form, the CDR3 reads TGTGCCAGCAACCCGACAGGGGATGGCTACACCTTC. Its translation is CASNPTGDGYTF.

Concerning this clone: This specimen includes other DNA sequences encoding the same CDR3. This rearrangement joins TRBV2 to TRBJ1-2; TRBD1 aligns across 8 bases. The CDR3 runs to 14 residues. Per germline, CDR1 SNHLY and CDR2 FYNNEI. The V and J ends lost 1 base and 7 bases, in that order; junction bases with no gene match: 5. The CDR3 reads CASSEGQGRSGYTF. The CDR3 bases are TGTGCCAGCAGTGAAGGACAGGGGCGAAGTGGCTACACCTTC. The full variable domain, rest sourced from reference TRBV2 and TRBJ1-2, is EPEVTQTPSHQVTQMGQEVILRCVPISNHLYFYWYRQILGQKVEFLVSFYNNEISEKSEIFDDQFSVERPDGSNFTLKIRSTKLEDSAMYFCASSEGQGRSGYTFGSGTRLTVV.

The rearrangement uses TRBV9 and TRBJ1-2, with 11 bases that match TRBD1. V dropped 2 bases and J dropped 4; count of bases not matched to a gene: 7. The CDR3 loop spans 16 amino acids. CDR1 is SGDLS, CDR2 YYNGEE, per germline. The CDR3 is CASSVRGQGGSYGYTF. CDR3 nucleotide sequence: TGTGCCAGCAGCGTGAGGGGACAGGGGGGCTCCTATGGCTACACCTTC. The whole variable domain, filled in from reference TRBV9 and TRBJ1-2, reads DSGVTQTPKHLITATGQRVTLRCSPRSGDLSVYWYQQSLDQGLQFLIQYYNGEERAKGNILERFSAQQFPDLHSELNLSSLELGDSALYFCASSVRGQGGSYGYTFGSGTRLTVV.

The gene calls are TRBV4-3 and TRBJ1-6; 7 bases match TRBD1. This CDR3 is 15 amino acids long. Germline V gene sequence: CDR1 LGHNA, CDR2 YSLEER. V shed 0 bases and J 7 bases; nucleotides not matched to a gene: 3. The CDR3 is CASSQDEQGNSPLHF. CDR3 bases: TGCGCCAGCAGCCAAGATGAACAGGGGAATTCACCCCTCCACTTT.

The chain is built from TRBV7-9 and TRBJ1-2; 9 bases match TRBD1. Germline values: CDR1 SEHNR, CDR2 FQNEAQ (reference sequence). CDR3 length equals 15 residues. Germline trimming cut 5 bases from V and 4 bases from J; bases unmatched to any gene: 8. CDR3 sequence (DNA): TGTGCCAGCAGCGAACACCGGGACAGGGTCTATGGCTACACCTTC. It yields the protein CASSEHRDRVYGYTF.

The genes are TRBV11-2 and TRBJ2-7; D might be TRBD2 (6 bases). Trimming pared 5 bases from V and 4 bases from J, leaving 15 bases between. In germline, CDR1 is SGHAT, CDR2 FQNNGV. This CDR3 comprises 14 residues. The CDR3 DNA is TGTGCCAGCAGCCCCCGACTAGTCCCTTACGAGCAGTACTTC. It specifies CASSPRLVPYEQYF.